Each of the 11 T cell receptor beta chains below was sequenced from the same sample in a study of T cells expressing NK-cell markers. TCRdb re-called the 5' RACE reads and gives one entry per CDR3 protein, without DNA. In total, the table holds more than 400,000 distinct CDR3 sequences. Sequencing input: blood T cells: a sorted CD56 or NKG2C T cell subset, CD4+ or CD8+ T cells, or bulk PBMC T cells (not recorded which). Receptors were obtained from a woman aged 18-70 years in good health.

This chain links TRBV9 with TRBJ2-5. This CDR3 region has 15 residues. The V gene's germline CDR1 is SGDLS and CDR2 YYNGEE. The CDR3 sequence is CASSVGSTYQETQYF.

V gene TRBV25-1 combines with J gene TRBJ1-4; without DNA, the TCRdb call of TRBD1 cannot be checked. Germline values: CDR1 MGHDK, CDR2 SYGVNS. This CDR3 has 18 amino acids. This chain's CDR3 is CASSESGQGAVGREKLFF.

This chain uses TRBV20-1 with TRBJ2-2; no DNA is available, so the TRBD1 call from TCRdb remains unchecked. The CDR3 is made up of 16 amino acids. CDR1 DFQATT and CDR2 SNEGSKA come from the germline V gene (reference sequence). The CDR3 protein is CSAALIRGSYTGELFF.

V is TRBV20-1 and J is TRBJ2-3. Germline V gene lookup returns CDR1 DFQATT and CDR2 SNEGSKA (reference sequence). The CDR3 loop spans 13 amino acids. CDR3 protein: CSASKPDTDTQYF.

The genes are TRBV20-1 and TRBJ2-7. Per the germline V gene, CDR1 is DFQATT and CDR2 is SNEGSKA (reference sequence). CDR3 size: 15 residues. The CDR3 spells CSARDPGRSSYEQYF.

The V gene is TRBV6-5, the J gene TRBJ2-2; without DNA, the TCRdb call of TRBD2 cannot be checked. Germline V CDR1 and CDR2: MNHEY, SVGAGI. There are 16 residues in the CDR3. CDR3: CASSYRLAGNTGELFF.

The chain joins TRBV12-3 or TRBV12-4 to TRBJ2-3; as DNA is missing, the TRBD1 call by TCRdb cannot be tested. The CDR3 runs 15 residues. CDR3: CASVAMGGSTDTQYF.

The J gene is TRBJ2-5, the V gene TRBV7-3; TCRdb lists TRBD2, though no DNA is available to test this call. In germline, CDR1 is SGHTA, CDR2 FQGTGA. This CDR3 has 16 residues. CDR3 amino acids: CASSLIGREDRETQYF. Full variable domain (outside the CDR3, taken from reference TRBV7-3 and TRBJ2-5): GAGVSQTPSNKVTEKGKYVELRCDPISGHTALYWYRQSLGQGPEFLIYFQGTGAADDSGLPNDRFFAVRPEGSVSTLKIQRTERGDSAVYLCASSLIGREDRETQYFGPGTRLLVL.

The gene calls are TRBV5-5 and TRBJ1-5; TCRdb reports TRBD1, a call that lacks DNA to check it against. This CDR3 region has 15 residues. Per the germline V gene, CDR1 is SGHKS and CDR2 is YYEKEE (reference sequence). The CDR3 reads CASSLVGESNQPQHF.

The chain joins TRBV18 to TRBJ1-6; TCRdb lists TRBD1, though no DNA is available to test this call. This CDR3 contains 13 residues. The germline V gene encodes CDR1 KGHSH and CDR2 LQKENI. CDR3: CASSPTDNSPLHF.

V usage is TRBV7-2 and J usage is TRBJ2-4; TCRdb reports TRBD1, a call that lacks DNA to check it against. Germline loops: CDR1 SGHTA, CDR2 FQGNSA. This CDR3 spans 16 amino acids. CDR3 protein: CASSDQQVQAKNIQYF.